These 11 T cell receptor beta chains originate from one sample sequenced in a study of memory CD4+ T cells and cytomegalovirus serostatus. The sort gate was single viable CD3+CD4+CD8-CD45RO+ cells for memory CD4+ T cells. TCRdb's copy holds only in-frame clones and misses some; the assay was immunoSEQ multiplex PCR. The sample shows 61,000 or so clones, around three quarters of them seen only once. Material: memory CD4+ T cells from blood. Receptor source: an adult in good health and CMV-seronegative. Some clones in this sample may be carry-over from other donors' samples.

The chain couples TRBV6-6 to TRBJ1-2, with D perhaps matching TRBD1 (5 bases). The CDR3 is 14 residues long. The germline V and J ends were trimmed by 2 bases and 1 base, with 8 bases remaining between them. Germline V gene data show CDR1 as MNHNY and CDR2 as SVGAGI (reference sequence). CDR3 bases: TGTGCCAGCAGTTACGGACAACTTAACTATGGCTACACCTTC. This sequence encodes CASSYGQLNYGYTF.

This clone was found many times. The gene calls are TRBV7-9 and TRBJ1-1; D is unclear. Germline loops: CDR1 SEHNR, CDR2 FQNEAQ (reference sequence). The V end lost 5 bases, the J end lost 4 bases, and 14 bases lay between the germline ends. CDR3 length equals 14 residues. In DNA form, the CDR3 reads TGTGCCAGCAGCCGCCGTGTCTTGACCACTGAAGCTTTCTTT. Translating gives CASSRRVLTTEAFF.

This chain uses TRBV18 with TRBJ1-1; 8 nucleotides agree with TRBD1. Germline loops: CDR1 KGHSH, CDR2 LQKENI. The length of the CDR3 is 15 residues. Losses at the gene ends were 6 bases for V and 3 bases for J; bases not matched to a gene: 9. CDR3 nucleotide sequence: TGTGCCAGCTCCGATCGGACAGGGTATGACACTGAAGCTTTCTTT. Translating it yields CASSDRTGYDTEAFF. Full variable domain (outside the CDR3, taken from reference TRBV18 and TRBJ1-1): NAGVMQNPRHLVRRRGQEARLRCSPMKGHSHVYWYRQLPEEGLKFMVYLQKENIIDESGMPKERFSAEFPKEGPSILRIQQVVRGDSAAYFCASSDRTGYDTEAFFGQGTRLTVV.

This clone was found a few times. V and J are TRBV30 and TRBJ1-1; D remains unclear. The CDR3 has 16 amino acids. Germline values: CDR1 GTSNPN, CDR2 SVGIG (reference sequence). Trimming shortened V by 2 bases and J by 1 base, and 17 bases separated the two germline ends. The CDR3 is CAWSKSGSYSNTEAFF. For the CDR3, the DNA is TGTGCCTGGAGTAAAAGCGGCTCTTATTCGAACACTGAAGCTTTCTTT.

The chain uses TRBV7-2 and TRBJ1-4, with 7 bases aligning to TRBD1. The V and J ends lost 5 bases and 11 bases, in that order; junction bases with no gene match: 11. Germline V gene sequence: CDR1 SGHTA, CDR2 FQGNSA. This CDR3 is 14 amino acids long. CDR3 sequence: CASSPRQGTKKLFF. CDR3 nucleotide sequence: TGTGCCAGCAGCCCCCGACAGGGAACGAAGAAACTGTTTTTT.

The chain carries TRBV2 and TRBJ2-3, with 10 bases aligning to TRBD2. This CDR3 contains 20 residues. In germline, CDR1 is SNHLY, CDR2 FYNNEI. J was trimmed by 2 bases and V by 0 bases; bases with no gene match: 14. The CDR3 region is CASSEALFMASGSSTDTQYF. For the CDR3, the DNA is TGTGCCAGCAGTGAAGCGCTTTTTATGGCTAGCGGGAGCTCCACAGATACGCAGTATTTT.

This chain links TRBV19 with TRBJ2-3; the match to TRBD1 covers 7 bases. Germline values: CDR1 LNHDA, CDR2 SQIVND (reference sequence). The J segment lost 9 bases and the V segment lost 5 bases, leaving 2 bases of the junction unmatched. This CDR3 region has 11 residues. The CDR3 nucleotides read TGTGCCAGTAGTTTGGACAGGACGCAGTATTTT. This codes for CASSLDRTQYF.

V usage is TRBV5-1 and J usage is TRBJ2-1; the D gene is possibly TRBD2 (6 bases). V was clipped by 4 bases and J by 8 bases, with 19 bases between them. Germline V gene data show CDR1 as SGHRS and CDR2 as YFSETQ. The CDR3 is made up of 15 amino acids. Written as DNA, the CDR3 is TGCGCCAGCAGCGGGGGTAGGGGCGCGGGGTATGAGCAGTTCTTC. It yields the protein CASSGGRGAGYEQFF.

The chain has TRBV4-1 and TRBJ1-5; TRBD1 is a possible D gene (5 bases). The germline V gene has CDR1 MGHRA and CDR2 YSYEKL. The V end lost 4 bases, the J end lost 0 bases, and 22 bases lay between the germline ends. This CDR3 region has 19 residues. CDR3 protein: CASSRAPGAFANSNQPQHF. CDR3 in DNA: TGCGCCAGCAGCCGAGCACCCGGGGCCTTTGCGAATAGCAATCAGCCCCAGCATTTT.

The chain uses TRBV11-2 and TRBJ1-2; 7 bases map to TRBD1. Germline assignment: CDR1 SGHAT and CDR2 FQNNGV. This CDR3 comprises 12 residues. J lost 8 bases, V lost 5 bases, and 5 bases had no gene match. The CDR3 DNA sequence: TGTGCCAGCAGCCCAGACAGGGCCGGCTACACCTTC. It specifies CASSPDRAGYTF.

The chain links TRBV2 to TRBJ1-2; D not certain. Germline V CDR1 and CDR2: SNHLY, FYNNEI. The V and J ends lost 6 bases and 2 bases respectively, with 10 bases between them. The CDR3 spans 13 residues. This CDR3 reads CASSQQKNYGYTF. The CDR3 region has the DNA TGTGCCAGCAGCCAACAGAAGAACTATGGCTACACCTTC. The whole variable domain, remainder taken from reference TRBV2 and TRBJ1-2, is EPEVTQTPSHQVTQMGQEVILRCVPISNHLYFYWYRQILGQKVEFLVSFYNNEISEKSEIFDDQFSVERPDGSNFTLKIRSTKLEDSAMYFCASSQQKNYGYTFGSGTRLTVV.